This T cell receptor beta chain was documented in a study of blood T cells in healthy people across ages. Germline CDR1 and CDR2: SGHAT and FQDESV (reference sequence). The trim removed 3 bases at V and 0 bases at J, leaving 4 bases unmatched. The CDR3 runs 16 residues. Then a second PCR, running roughly 7 to 11 cycles, was carried out with a sample-barcoded 5' primer and a J-beta primer mix. MiXCR, applied by TCRdb to the 5' RACE reads, yields one record per CDR3 protein. The repertoire has roughly 800,000 distinct CDR3 sequences, roughly 25% of them found once; the top ten carry more than 3%. These data were also reused for a study on T cells of mothers and their children. According to that study: Thymic selection, a shaping force on TCR recombination output, acts similarly in related and unrelated pairs. Related mother-child pairs showed slightly higher but non-significant overlap than unrelated pairs.

The chain has TRBV11-1 and TRBJ2-5; 10 nucleotides agree with TRBD2. The clonotype originates from a boy under 18 in good health. The sequenced material came from blood. CDR3 amino acids: CASSFGTSEYQETQYF. CDR3 in DNA: TGTGCCAGCAGCTTCGGGACTAGCGAATACCAAGAGACCCAGTACTTC.